The 9 T cell receptor beta chains below come from one sample, sequenced in a study of shared clonotypes between healthy human individuals. Sequencing was performed with immunoSEQ multiplex PCR; in TCRdb, only in-frame clones are kept and a portion is missing. The sample lists roughly 2,000,000 clones, about 93% occurring once. Terminally differentiated effector memory CD45RA+ cells were excluded by CCR7 positive selection of CD45RO-negative cells. The sample comprised naive CD8+ T cells from PBMCs. Receptors were obtained from a man aged 18 to 30 in good health. Some clones in this sample may be carry-over from other donors' samples.

The chain recombines TRBV4-2 with TRBJ2-7; TRBD2 aligns across 12 bases. V shed 0 bases and J 4 bases; nucleotides not matched to a gene: 16. Germline CDR1 is LGHNA and CDR2 is YNFKEQ. This CDR3 spans 20 amino acids. CDR3 sequence reads: CASSQDALAGGSYRLYEQYF. Written as DNA, the CDR3 is TGTGCCAGCAGCCAAGACGCCCTAGCGGGAGGGAGCTATCGTCTTTACGAGCAGTACTTC.

This chain links TRBV4-1 with TRBJ1-2, with D perhaps matching TRBD1 (5 bases). The V end lost 3 bases, the J end lost 0 bases, and 11 bases lay between the germline ends. The CDR3 contains 15 residues. Germline loops: CDR1 MGHRA, CDR2 YSYEKL. The CDR3 coding sequence is TGCGCCAGCAGCCAGGGGCAGGCGACTAACTATGGCTACACCTTC. It translates to CASSQGQATNYGYTF.

This chain uses TRBV7-9 with TRBJ1-2, with a weak D call TRBD1 (6 bases). Germline CDR1 reads SEHNR; CDR2 reads FQNEAQ (reference sequence). The CDR3 has 15 amino acids. V lost 5 bases and J 1 base, leaving 14 bases between the germline ends. The CDR3 spells CASSPGGPGNYGYTF. In nucleotides, the CDR3 is TGTGCCAGCAGCCCTGGGGGGCCCGGTAACTATGGCTACACCTTC.

This clone appeared a single time. The chain is built from TRBV5-4 and TRBJ2-7; TRBD1 aligns across 7 bases. Germline values: CDR1 SGHNT, CDR2 YYREEE (reference sequence). The J segment lost 1 base and the V segment lost 2 bases, leaving 6 bases of the junction unmatched. The CDR3 is made up of 15 amino acids. The CDR3 DNA reads as TGTGCCAGCAGCTTTGTACAGGGGAAGTCCTACGAGCAGTACTTC. This codes for CASSFVQGKSYEQYF.

The chain links TRBV19 to TRBJ1-1, with 10 bases fitting TRBD1. CDR1 and CDR2 from the germline V gene are LNHDA and SQIVND (reference sequence). V was clipped by 7 bases and J by 4 bases; unmatched bases: 3. The CDR3 consists of 13 residues. In nucleotides, the CDR3 is TGTGCCAGTACGGGACAGGGGCCCACTGAAGCTTTCTTT. It encodes CASTGQGPTEAFF.

The J gene is TRBJ2-7, the V gene TRBV7-9; 7 nucleotides agree with TRBD2. CDR3 length equals 16 residues. Germline V gene lookup returns CDR1 SEHNR and CDR2 FQNEAQ (reference sequence). V was pared by 4 bases and J by 1 base, with 10 bases of the junction left unmatched. The CDR3 nucleotides read TGTGCCAGCAGCTCCGGTAAGGGCGGGGGTTCCTACGAGCAGTACTTC. Translating it yields CASSSGKGGGSYEQYF.

The V call is TRBV7-8, the J call TRBJ2-7, with D tentatively TRBD1 or TRBD2 (5 bases each). Between the trimmed V and J ends, which lost 5 bases and 5 bases, there was a span of 13 bases. Germline CDR1 and CDR2: SGHVS and FQNEAQ. The CDR3 runs 13 residues. The CDR3, as DNA: TGTGCCAGCAGCCCCAAGGGGCGGGACGAGCAGTACTTC. This translates into CASSPKGRDEQYF.

The J gene is TRBJ2-1, the V gene TRBV30, with 9 nucleotides matching TRBD1. CDR3 length equals 13 residues. V trimming: 5 bases; J trimming: 7 bases; junction bases outside the gene matches: 6. In germline, CDR1 is GTSNPN, CDR2 SVGIG (reference sequence). CDR3 loop: CAWDRGGTNEQFF. In DNA form, the CDR3 reads TGTGCCTGGGACAGGGGGGGTACAAATGAGCAGTTCTTC.

As for this clone: This CDR3 is also generated by other DNA sequences in the sample. This chain joins TRBV2 and TRBJ2-7, with 7 bases identical to TRBD1. CDR1 SNHLY and CDR2 FYNNEI come from the germline V gene. The CDR3 loop spans 14 amino acids. The junction had 1 base not matched to a gene; V was cut back by 2 bases and J by 0 bases. CDR3: CASSERQGSYEQYF. CDR3 nucleotides: TGTGCCAGCAGTGAACGACAGGGCTCCTACGAGCAGTACTTC.